This TCR beta chain emerged from a study of tumor-infiltrating lymphocytes in primary liver carcinoma. The input was about 490 ng total RNA; TCR beta cDNA was made from it with a constant-region primer. Slightly modified ARM-PCR served as the procedure for the TCR beta libraries. These libraries came from three rounds of nested multiplex PCR. The first two PCR rounds, nine to ten cycles each, used TRBV1-TRBV30 forward primers and a C-beta reverse primer. In TCRdb, the multiplex PCR reads were re-called with MiXCR into one record per CDR3 protein. The sample holds around 170,000 distinct CDR3 sequences; 50% to 75% are singletons and the top ten take around 68%. For this clonotype: Its antigen remains unidentified. A much larger clone lies a single base off, so this may be a read error.

The authors took blood RNA from unsorted whole blood and also extracted germline DNA. Infection with HBV was chronic in patients; they were treatment-naive. The CDR3 is 15 residues long. The V gene's germline CDR1 is SGHNT and CDR2 YENEEA. The V gene lost 1 base and the J gene lost 2 bases, with 12 bases spanning the gap. General study findings and limits: The study found a significantly higher top-250-clone fraction in tumors than in blood (p = 0.039). Overlap in tumor-adjacent and tumor-blood pairs fell below that of tumor region pairs. Samples were bulk unsorted, so CD4+ and CD8+ repertoires were not compared.

The chain is built from TRBV11-3 and TRBJ2-7; no clear D gene. Input material: peripheral blood. The clonotype originates from a middle-aged man with primary liver carcinoma and hepatitis B virus infection. The CDR3 bases are TGTGCCAGCAGCTTAGGGGTGACCCCCCCCTACGAGCAGTACTTC. Protein: CASSLGVTPPYEQYF.